Following are 2 T cell receptor beta chains from one sample sequenced in a study of patients and donors after allogeneic stem cell transplantation. TCRdb fed the RT-PCR reads into MiXCR, producing one record per CDR3 protein. The sample holds approximately 160,000 distinct CDR3 sequences, approximately 24% seen once. What was sequenced was blood, either unsorted or a sorted T cell fraction (not recorded which). The source of these receptors is a human donor who was either an allogeneic HSCT recipient or a stem cell or donor lymphocyte infusion donor (not recorded which). It is not recorded whose cells these are; they may come from a transplant donor.

This chain connects TRBV20-1 to TRBJ1-3, with D possibly being TRBD1 (5 bases). This CDR3 is 14 amino acids long. CDR1 and CDR2 (germline): DFQATT, SNEGSKA (reference sequence). Trimming shortened V by 3 bases and J by 0 bases, and 9 bases separated the two germline ends. CDR3 bases: TGCAGTGCTAGGACAGACTACTCTGGAAACACCATATATTTT. Translated, it gives CSARTDYSGNTIYF.

This clonotype was recorded at least ten times. The chain has TRBV29-1 and TRBJ1-2, with D maybe TRBD1 (6 bases). V was clipped by 1 base and J by 3 bases, with 9 bases between them. The CDR3 consists of 13 residues. Looked up from germline, CDR1 is SQVTM and CDR2 is ANQGSEA. The CDR3 loop reads CSVEGGQDYGYTF. DNA for the CDR3: TGCAGCGTTGAAGGGGGACAAGACTATGGCTACACCTTC. The whole variable domain, filled in from reference TRBV29-1 and TRBJ1-2, reads SAVISQKPSRDICQRGTSLTIQCQVDSQVTMMFWYRQQPGQSLTLIATANQGSEATYESGFVIDKFPISRPNLTFSTLTVSNMSPEDSSIYLCSVEGGQDYGYTFGSGTRLTVV.